This TCR beta chain was identified in a study of shared clonotypes between healthy human individuals. The overall study: Plates per donor: three CD4 naive, three CD4 memory, two CD8 naive, one CD8 memory.

CD45RO-negative CD8 cells positively selected for CCR7 made up the naive population, which excluded terminally differentiated effector memory CD45RA+ cells. Some clones are missing from TCRdb's copy, which holds only in-frame ones; the method was immunoSEQ multiplex PCR. The sample holds about 2,100,000 clones, 90% to 95% seen once. CDR3 length: 13 residues. Trimming stripped 6 bases from V and 2 bases from J, with 7 bases between. Germline V CDR1 and CDR2: SNHLY, FYNNEI. Whole-study results and caveats: What limited the represented genetic and exposure-history diversity was the small number of donors.

Concerning this clone: Its specificity is not known.

Sequenced material: naive CD8+ T cells from PBMCs. The chain recombines TRBV2 with TRBJ1-4, with D possibly being TRBD1 (6 bases). This sequence originates from a man aged 18 to 30 in good health. Some clones in this sample may be carry-over from other donors' samples. For the CDR3, the DNA is TGTGCCAGCAGGACAGGTACTAATGAAAAACTGTTTTTT. Translation: CASRTGTNEKLFF.